This T cell receptor beta chain was captured by sequencing in a study of shared T cell receptors in the human thymus. TCRdb's table, derived via immunoSEQ multiplex PCR, lists solely in-frame clones and lacks some. The sample lists 550,000 to 800,000 clones; over 75% were seen once. Trimming stripped 4 bases from V and 3 bases from J, with 17 bases between. The CDR3 has 16 amino acids. The germline V gene encodes CDR1 SGHRS and CDR2 YFSETQ. The same data also went into a second study, on human thymus T cells. This second report adds: The authors found apparently biased V and J gene usage in thymic and blood repertoires.

The material sequenced was thymocytes. The sequence was collected from a girl in the first two years of life with a congenital heart defect. The chain joins TRBV5-1 to TRBJ2-1, with a tentative D call TRBD1 (5 bases). The chain's CDR3 is CASSPVSQGNYNEQFF. The CDR3 region has the DNA TGCGCCAGCAGCCCCGTGAGTCAGGGTAACTACAATGAGCAGTTCTTC.